Listed below are T cell receptor beta chains from one sample, sequenced in a study of control samples from healthy donors and cancer patients. Profiled with immunoSEQ multiplex PCR; TCRdb holds only in-frame clones, not every one. This table has over 100,000 clones, about 91% appearing once. The sample consisted of blood. The receptors were sampled from a man in his forties or fifties in good health. The CDR3 runs from the conserved cysteine through the conserved F or W. The D gene is left open where the match is weak. Size is stated for part of the rows, as once, few or many counts, or as a class when the clone is expanded.

V gene: TRBV7-9; J gene: TRBJ1-6; D gene: NA; clone size: once; CDR3 protein: CASSQEKSPLHF; CDR3 DNA: TGTGCCAGCAGCCAGGAGAAATCACCCCTCCACTTT
V gene: TRBV7-2; J gene: TRBJ2-1; D gene: NA; clone size: NA; CDR3 protein: CASSLKKEQFF; CDR3 DNA: TGTGCCAGCAGCTTGAAAAAAGAGCAGTTCTTC
V gene: TRBV7-3; J gene: TRBJ1-5; D gene: NA; clone size: NA; CDR3 protein: CASSPGPSNQPQHF; CDR3 DNA: TGTGCCAGCAGTCCCGGACCGAGCAATCAGCCCCAGCATTTT
V gene: TRBV6-1; J gene: TRBJ2-5; D gene: TRBD1; clone size: NA; CDR3 protein: CASSEEDRGGETQYF; CDR3 DNA: TGTGCCAGCAGTGAAGAGGACAGGGGGGGAGAGACCCAGTACTTC
V gene: TRBV1; J gene: TRBJ1-6; D gene: NA; clone size: NA; CDR3 protein: CTSSPEAPNNSPLHF; CDR3 DNA: TGCACCAGCAGCCCGGAGGCACCCAATAATTCACCCCTCCACTTT
V gene: TRBV9; J gene: TRBJ1-1; D gene: TRBD1; clone size: once; CDR3 protein: CASSSGGGGRNTEAFF; CDR3 DNA: TGTGCCAGCAGCTCCGGAGGAGGGGGCAGGAACACTGAAGCTTTCTTT
V gene: TRBV5-4; J gene: TRBJ2-3; D gene: NA; clone size: NA; CDR3 protein: CASSLGGGQYTDTQYF; CDR3 DNA: TGTGCCAGCAGCTTGGGTGGCGGACAATACACAGATACGCAGTATTTT
V gene: TRBV2; J gene: TRBJ1-1; D gene: NA; clone size: NA; CDR3 protein: CASSEQGSMNTEAFF; CDR3 DNA: TGTGCCAGCAGTGAACAGGGCAGTATGAACACTGAAGCTTTCTTT
V gene: TRBV12-5; J gene: TRBJ1-3; D gene: NA; clone size: once; CDR3 protein: CASGSPQVGLGNTIYF; CDR3 DNA: TGTGCTAGTGGTTCTCCCCAGGTGGGATTAGGAAACACCATATATTTT
V gene: TRBV19; J gene: TRBJ2-7; D gene: TRBD2; clone size: NA; CDR3 protein: CASSMGLAGGGYEQYF; CDR3 DNA: TGTGCCAGTAGTATGGGACTAGCGGGGGGTGGTTACGAGCAGTACTTC
V gene: TRBV5-1; J gene: TRBJ1-1; D gene: TRBD1; clone size: NA; CDR3 protein: CASSRQGVGGNTEAFF; CDR3 DNA: TGCGCCAGCAGCAGACAGGGTGTTGGGGGCAACACTGAAGCTTTCTTT
V gene: TRBV27; J gene: TRBJ2-3; D gene: NA; clone size: few; CDR3 protein: CASRSSEPGPRTQYF; CDR3 DNA: TGTGCCAGCAGATCTTCCGAACCGGGGCCCCGTACGCAGTATTTT
V gene: TRBV30; J gene: TRBJ1-6; D gene: NA; clone size: few; CDR3 protein: CAWTAGRPYNSPLHF; CDR3 DNA: TGTGCCTGGACTGCGGGGCGGCCCTATAATTCACCCCTCCACTTT
V gene: TRBV7-6; J gene: TRBJ1-2; D gene: TRBD1; clone size: NA; CDR3 protein: CASSLGQGGNYGYTF; CDR3 DNA: TGTGCCAGCAGCTTAGGACAGGGGGGGAACTATGGCTACACCTTC
V gene: TRBV20-1; J gene: TRBJ2-1; D gene: NA; clone size: NA; CDR3 protein: CSAMSQNEQFF; CDR3 DNA: TGCAGTGCGATGAGCCAGAATGAGCAGTTCTTC
V gene: TRBV7-8; J gene: TRBJ1-2; D gene: NA; clone size: few; CDR3 protein: CASSGAVYGYTF; CDR3 DNA: TGTGCCAGCAGCGGCGCCGTCTATGGCTACACCTTC
V gene: TRBV2; J gene: TRBJ1-2; D gene: NA; clone size: NA; CDR3 protein: CASTEGTSRGGGYTF; CDR3 DNA: TGTGCCAGCACCGAGGGGACCTCTCGGGGTGGTGGCTACACCTTC
V gene: TRBV12-5; J gene: TRBJ2-7; D gene: TRBD1; clone size: NA; CDR3 protein: CASGLPRDRGYEQYF; CDR3 DNA: TGTGCTAGTGGTTTGCCCAGGGACAGGGGCTACGAGCAGTACTTC
V gene: TRBV24-1; J gene: TRBJ2-2; D gene: NA; clone size: NA; CDR3 protein: CATSDLVVDTGELFF; CDR3 DNA: TGTGCCACCAGTGATTTGGTAGTGGACACCGGGGAGCTGTTTTTT
V gene: TRBV5-1; J gene: TRBJ2-5; D gene: TRBD2; clone size: NA; CDR3 protein: CASSLAGGGTKETQYF; CDR3 DNA: TGCGCCAGCAGCTTGGCGGGGGGAGGGACCAAAGAGACCCAGTACTTC
V gene: TRBV5-1; J gene: TRBJ1-1; D gene: NA; clone size: NA; CDR3 protein: CASSVTVQNTEAFF; CDR3 DNA: TGCGCCAGCAGCGTGACAGTACAGAACACTGAAGCTTTCTTT
V gene: TRBV5-4; J gene: TRBJ2-1; D gene: TRBD1; clone size: NA; CDR3 protein: CASSLSRDRASEQFF; CDR3 DNA: TGTGCCAGCAGCTTGTCGCGGGACAGGGCGAGTGAGCAGTTCTTC
V gene: TRBV19; J gene: TRBJ2-3; D gene: NA; clone size: NA; CDR3 protein: CASSSVSTDTQYF; CDR3 DNA: TGTGCCAGTAGTAGCGTCAGCACAGATACGCAGTATTTT
V gene: TRBV14; J gene: TRBJ1-6; D gene: TRBD1; clone size: once; CDR3 protein: CASRPGTGTVFSSPLHF; CDR3 DNA: TGTGCCAGCAGGCCCGGGACAGGGACCGTTTTTAGTTCACCCCTCCACTTT
V gene: TRBV11-3; J gene: TRBJ1-4; D gene: NA; clone size: NA; CDR3 protein: CASSPRETTNEKLFF; CDR3 DNA: TGTGCCAGCAGCCCCAGGGAAACAACTAATGAAAAACTGTTTTTT
V gene: TRBV30; J gene: TRBJ2-5; D gene: NA; clone size: NA; CDR3 protein: CAWSVRRGSGTQYF; CDR3 DNA: TGTGCCTGGAGTGTACGTCGGGGCTCGGGGACCCAGTACTTC
V gene: TRBV5-5; J gene: TRBJ1-4; D gene: TRBD1; clone size: once; CDR3 protein: CASTERLGQANEKLFF; CDR3 DNA: TGTGCCAGCACCGAACGACTGGGACAGGCTAATGAAAAACTGTTTTTT
V gene: TRBV19; J gene: TRBJ1-1; D gene: NA; clone size: NA; CDR3 protein: CASIAQGYGQVNTEAFF; CDR3 DNA: TGTGCCAGTATCGCCCAGGGTTATGGTCAGGTGAACACTGAAGCTTTCTTT
V gene: TRBV24-1; J gene: TRBJ2-2; D gene: TRBD1; clone size: NA; CDR3 protein: CATSDFKGQGITGELFF; CDR3 DNA: TGTGCCACCAGTGATTTTAAAGGACAGGGGATCACCGGGGAGCTGTTTTTT
V gene: TRBV30; J gene: TRBJ1-5; D gene: NA; clone size: NA; CDR3 protein: CAWSVLGNQPQHF; CDR3 DNA: TGTGCCTGGAGTGTACTGGGCAATCAGCCCCAGCATTTT
V gene: TRBV5-1; J gene: TRBJ1-2; D gene: TRBD1; clone size: NA; CDR3 protein: CASSLGRQGSYTF; CDR3 DNA: TGCGCCAGCAGCCTCGGACGACAGGGTAGCTACACCTTC
V gene: TRBV24-1; J gene: TRBJ2-1; D gene: TRBD1; clone size: few; CDR3 protein: CATSDLRTGTGTYNEQFF; CDR3 DNA: TGTGCCACCAGTGATTTGCGGACCGGGACAGGGACCTACAATGAGCAGTTCTTC
V gene: TRBV6-1; J gene: TRBJ2-7; D gene: NA; clone size: NA; CDR3 protein: CASSEGPDGPYEQYF; CDR3 DNA: TGTGCCAGCAGTGAAGGGCCTGACGGTCCCTACGAGCAGTACTTC
V gene: TRBV25-1; J gene: TRBJ1-1; D gene: TRBD1; clone size: NA; CDR3 protein: CASFRTGSMNTEAFF; CDR3 DNA: TGTGCCAGCTTTCGGACAGGGTCCATGAACACTGAAGCTTTCTTT
V gene: TRBV9; J gene: TRBJ2-1; D gene: NA; clone size: NA; CDR3 protein: CASSVGSFLNNEQFF; CDR3 DNA: TGTGCCAGCAGCGTAGGGTCATTCTTGAACAATGAGCAGTTCTTC
V gene: TRBV27; J gene: TRBJ2-3; D gene: TRBD1; clone size: few; CDR3 protein: CASSSDRVGTDTQYF; CDR3 DNA: TGTGCCAGCAGTTCGGACAGGGTCGGCACAGATACGCAGTATTTT
V gene: TRBV12-3/TRBV12-4; J gene: TRBJ2-2; D gene: NA; clone size: NA; CDR3 protein: CASSLQGSGELFF; CDR3 DNA: TGTGCCAGCAGTTTACAGGGTTCCGGGGAGCTGTTTTTT
V gene: TRBV6-5; J gene: TRBJ1-6; D gene: NA; clone size: NA; CDR3 protein: CASSRDGNSPLHF; CDR3 DNA: TGTGCCAGCAGTCGCGACGGGAATTCACCCCTCCACTTT
V gene: TRBV2; J gene: TRBJ1-2; D gene: TRBD1; clone size: NA; CDR3 protein: CASSPPGTGEGYTF; CDR3 DNA: TGTGCCAGCAGCCCCCCCGGGACAGGGGAAGGCTACACCTTC
V gene: TRBV6-5; J gene: TRBJ1-6; D gene: NA; clone size: NA; CDR3 protein: CASSYSSRADSPLHF; CDR3 DNA: TGTGCCAGCAGTTACTCTAGCAGGGCCGATTCACCCCTCCACTTT
V gene: TRBV12-1; J gene: TRBJ1-1; D gene: NA; clone size: few; CDR3 protein: CASSLQGDTEAFF; CDR3 DNA: TGTGCCAGCAGTCTCCAAGGGGACACTGAAGCTTTCTTT
V gene: TRBV4-3; J gene: TRBJ1-4; D gene: NA; clone size: once; CDR3 protein: CASSQGQTNEKLFF; CDR3 DNA: TGCGCCAGCAGCCAAGGACAGACTAATGAAAAACTGTTTTTT
V gene: TRBV14; J gene: TRBJ1-3; D gene: NA; clone size: NA; CDR3 protein: CASSQGRGAGGNTIYF; CDR3 DNA: TGTGCCAGCAGCCAAGGAAGGGGCGCCGGTGGAAACACCATATATTTT
V gene: TRBV18; J gene: TRBJ2-7; D gene: TRBD1; clone size: NA; CDR3 protein: CASSPHRDRSYEQYF; CDR3 DNA: TGTGCCAGCTCACCCCACCGGGACAGATCCTACGAGCAGTACTTC
V gene: TRBV4-2; J gene: TRBJ2-2; D gene: NA; clone size: NA; CDR3 protein: CASSQLIGLDTGELFF; CDR3 DNA: TGTGCCAGCAGCCAACTGATAGGGCTTGACACCGGGGAGCTGTTTTTT
V gene: TRBV9; J gene: TRBJ1-4; D gene: TRBD1; clone size: NA; CDR3 protein: CASSARTGSTNEKLFF; CDR3 DNA: TGTGCCAGCAGCGCTCGGACAGGGAGCACTAATGAAAAACTGTTTTTT
V gene: TRBV10-2; J gene: TRBJ1-2; D gene: TRBD1; clone size: NA; CDR3 protein: CASKQGETYGYTF; CDR3 DNA: TGCGCCAGCAAACAGGGGGAGACCTATGGCTACACCTTC
V gene: TRBV5-1; J gene: TRBJ2-1; D gene: NA; clone size: NA; CDR3 protein: CASSLVAITHYNEQFF; CDR3 DNA: TGCGCCAGCAGCTTGGTGGCTATAACCCACTACAATGAGCAGTTCTTC
V gene: TRBV6-5; J gene: TRBJ1-4; D gene: NA; clone size: once; CDR3 protein: CASSSGGAAEKLFF; CDR3 DNA: TGTGCCAGCTCCTCTGGTGGGGCCGCTGAAAAACTGTTTTTT